This TCR beta chain stems from a study of OX40 agonist ivuxolimab in advanced cancers. Study conclusions and caveats: Some nonresponders additionally presented with little normalized T-cell clonal expansion.

Sequencing was performed with immunoSEQ multiplex PCR; in TCRdb, only in-frame clones are kept and a portion is missing. The sample lists about 21,000 clones, around 85% occurring once. CDR1 and CDR2 from the germline V gene are GTSNPN and SVGIG (reference sequence). V gave up 0 bases and J gave up 4 bases, with 12 bases separating them. The CDR3 runs to 14 residues. Comments on this clone: The antigen is unknown.

This receptor was taken from an adult with an advanced solid tumor such as melanoma, head and neck, liver or kidney cancer. This material consisted of CD4+ or CD8+ T cells sorted from blood, taken in a trial of the OX40 agonist ivuxolimab. The J gene is TRBJ1-2, the V gene TRBV30, with a possible D match to TRBD1 (5 bases). DNA of the CDR3: TGTGCCTGGAGTGTCTCATGGGGGTCCTATGGCTACACCTTC. Residues: CAWSVSWGSYGYTF.